Listed below are T cell receptor beta chains from one sample, sequenced in a study of STAT5B mutations in CD4+ large granular lymphocyte leukemia. Generated by immunoSEQ multiplex PCR, the TCRdb table keeps only in-frame clones and is missing some. The sample carries about 21,000 clones, over 70% recorded once. Sequencing was performed on CD4+ T cells from blood buffy coats. The source is a human donor in good health. The CDR3 runs from the conserved cysteine through the conserved F or W. The D gene is left open where the match is weak. Not every row has a clone size; where given, it reads once, few, many or a size class.

v_call	clone_size	d_call	j_call	cdr3_aa	cdr3_nt
TRBV5-1	.	.	TRBJ1-5	CASSLDGGLSQPQHF	TGCGCCAGCAGCTTAGACGGGGGTTTGAGTCAGCCCCAGCATTTT
TRBV18	.	TRBD2	TRBJ2-1	CASSLVGTSGANEQFF	TGTGCCAGCTCACTTGTTGGGACTAGCGGAGCCAATGAGCAGTTCTTC
TRBV7-9	few	.	TRBJ1-5	CASSPRAGLSNQPQHF	TGTGCCAGCAGCCCCAGAGCAGGCCTTAGCAATCAGCCCCAGCATTTT
TRBV7-9	.	.	TRBJ2-2	CASDLARGGELFF	TGTGCCAGCGACCTGGCCAGGGGCGGGGAGCTGTTTTTT
TRBV4-2	.	.	TRBJ1-3	CASSQDLAASLGGNTIYF	TGTGCCAGCAGCCAAGATTTAGCAGCTTCCCTGGGGGGAAACACCATATATTTT
TRBV7-9	.	.	TRBJ2-5	CASSWTTSGSRETQYF	TGTGCCAGCAGCTGGACCACCTCAGGGTCGCGCGAGACCCAGTACTTC
TRBV27	.	TRBD2	TRBJ2-2	CASSRGTSGNVGELFF	TGTGCCAGCAGTCGAGGGACTAGCGGGAACGTCGGGGAGCTGTTTTTT
TRBV28	.	.	TRBJ1-2	CASSFTGRDYGYTF	TGTGCCAGCAGTTTTACGGGGCGGGACTATGGCTACACCTTC
TRBV19	.	.	TRBJ2-7	CASKGQTDYEQYF	TGTGCCAGTAAGGGGCAGACGGACTACGAGCAGTACTTC
TRBV6-5	.	.	TRBJ2-1	CASGTEDNEQFF	TGTGCCAGCGGGACGGAAGACAATGAGCAGTTCTTC
TRBV10-2	.	TRBD2	TRBJ2-3	CASRALATSTDTQYF	TGCGCCAGCAGAGCACTAGCGACTAGCACAGATACGCAGTATTTT
TRBV5-6	once	TRBD1	TRBJ2-7	CASSLPGQGIPREYF	TGTGCCAGCAGCTTACCGGGACAGGGCATTCCCCGGGAGTACTTC
TRBV10-3	.	.	TRBJ1-5	CAISEGYSNQPQHF	TGTGCCATCAGTGAGGGGTATAGCAATCAGCCCCAGCATTTT
TRBV19	.	.	TRBJ2-1	CASRNFNEQFF	TGTGCCAGTAGGAATTTCAATGAGCAGTTCTTC
TRBV2	.	TRBD1	TRBJ1-1	CASSPGQGMNTEAFF	TGTGCCAGCAGTCCGGGACAGGGGATGAACACTGAAGCTTTCTTT
TRBV5-1	.	TRBD2	TRBJ2-1	CASSLRWAGAEIASVDEQFF	TGCGCCAGCAGCTTGCGATGGGCGGGAGCGGAGATTGCATCGGTCGATGAGCAGTTCTTC
TRBV2	.	TRBD1	TRBJ1-1	CASSEGSTGIGKSVIAFF	TGTGCCAGCAGTGAAGGTTCGACAGGGATTGGGAAAAGCGTGATAGCTTTCTTT
TRBV5-1	once	.	TRBJ2-1	CASTELGTSVNEQFF	TGCGCCAGCACTGAGCTTGGGACAAGCGTCAATGAGCAGTTCTTC
TRBV2	once	.	TRBJ2-7	CASKISPDTYRFYEQYF	TGTGCCAGCAAAATTTCGCCGGACACTTATCGGTTCTACGAGCAGTACTTC
TRBV5-4	.	TRBD2	TRBJ2-2	CASSFLGRGDTGELFF	TGTGCCAGCAGCTTTCTCGGGAGGGGGGACACCGGGGAGCTGTTTTTT
TRBV5-1	.	.	TRBJ2-6	CASSLGSPGGSGANVLTF	TGCGCCAGCAGCTTAGGCTCTCCCGGGGGCTCTGGGGCCAACGTCCTGACTTTC
TRBV5-1	.	.	TRBJ2-7	CASSLSGGYRYF	TGCGCCAGCAGCTTGAGTGGGGGTTATCGGTACTTC
TRBV7-9	.	.	TRBJ2-4	CASLREKGNIQYF	TGTGCCAGCCTCAGGGAAAAAGGGAACATTCAGTACTTC
TRBV7-6	.	.	TRBJ2-3	CASSPRPTDTQYF	TGTGCCAGCAGCCCACGGCCGACAGATACGCAGTATTTT
TRBV5-4	.	.	TRBJ2-1	CASSLGQISYNEQFF	TGTGCCAGCAGCTTGGGACAGATCTCCTACAATGAGCAGTTCTTC
TRBV10-1	.	TRBD1	TRBJ2-7	CASSDRVRSYEQYF	TGCGCCAGCAGCGACAGGGTTCGATCTTACGAGCAGTACTTC
TRBV5-4	.	TRBD2	TRBJ2-1	CASRSGTSGSGPNNEQFF	TGTGCCAGCAGATCCGGGACTAGCGGGTCCGGGCCAAACAATGAGCAGTTCTTC
TRBV28	.	TRBD2	TRBJ2-7	CASSPGGSSYEQYF	TGTGCCAGCAGTCCAGGCGGGAGTTCCTACGAGCAGTACTTC
TRBV6-1	few	.	TRBJ2-6	CASSEALNSGANVLTF	TGTGCCAGCAGTGAAGCGCTGAACTCTGGGGCCAACGTCCTGACTTTC
TRBV5-4	.	.	TRBJ2-5	CASSSSRGLGETQYF	TGTGCCAGCAGCTCGTCCAGAGGTCTGGGAGAGACCCAGTACTTC
TRBV30	.	.	TRBJ1-1	CAFSGFSTEAFF	TGTGCCTTCTCAGGGTTTAGCACTGAAGCTTTCTTT
TRBV7-2	.	.	TRBJ1-2	CASSDTTGTYTF	TGTGCCAGCAGCGATACTACAGGGACCTACACCTTC
TRBV6-6	.	.	TRBJ2-7	CASSGDSSEQYF	TGTGCCAGCAGCGGGGATTCTAGCGAGCAGTACTTC
TRBV20-1	.	.	TRBJ2-1	CSATEFNEQFF	TGCAGTGCTACAGAATTCAATGAGCAGTTCTTC
TRBV5-6	.	.	TRBJ2-1	CASSFRREQFF	TGTGCCAGCAGCTTCCGTCGGGAGCAGTTCTTC
TRBV5-1	.	.	TRBJ1-1	CASRQDSLMNTEAFF	TGCGCCAGCAGACAAGACAGCCTCATGAACACTGAAGCTTTCTTT
TRBV5-6	.	TRBD1	TRBJ2-5	CASSFGRGETQYF	TGTGCCAGCAGCTTTGGCAGGGGGGAGACCCAGTACTTC
TRBV10-2	.	.	TRBJ2-1	CASSVAGFSYNEQFF	TGCGCCAGCAGTGTGGCGGGATTTTCCTACAATGAGCAGTTCTTC
TRBV5-1	once	.	TRBJ2-5	CASSLMGISSETQYF	TGCGCCAGCAGCTTGATGGGGATCTCATCGGAGACCCAGTACTTC
TRBV6-5	.	TRBD1	TRBJ2-7	CASSYGGQNGYEQYF	TGTGCCAGCAGTTACGGGGGACAGAACGGCTACGAGCAGTACTTC
TRBV7-9	.	.	TRBJ2-5	CASSPRPNLLRQETQYF	TGTGCCAGCAGCCCAAGGCCTAACCTTCTAAGGCAAGAGACCCAGTACTTC
TRBV5-6	.	TRBD1	TRBJ2-3	CASSFGTGYTDTQYF	TGTGCCAGCAGCTTCGGGACAGGGTACACAGATACGCAGTATTTT
TRBV5-5	.	.	TRBJ2-7	CASSSGLAQYF	TGTGCCAGCAGCTCTGGGCTGGCACAGTACTTC
TRBV11-2	once	TRBD2	TRBJ2-7	CASSPGGTRISYEQYF	TGTGCCAGCAGCCCTGGGGGGACTAGAATATCCTACGAGCAGTACTTC
TRBV7-9	.	.	TRBJ1-2	CASSSLSENYGYTF	TGTGCCAGCAGCTCCCTCAGCGAGAACTATGGCTACACCTTC
TRBV28	.	.	TRBJ1-5	CASRDSNQPQHF	TGTGCCAGCCGGGATAGCAATCAGCCCCAGCATTTT
TRBV7-8	.	TRBD1	TRBJ2-7	CASSSWDRGGYEQYF	TGTGCCAGCAGCTCATGGGACAGGGGAGGATACGAGCAGTACTTC
TRBV6-1	once	TRBD2	TRBJ2-1	CASLGLANNEQFF	TGTGCCAGCCTTGGACTAGCGAACAATGAGCAGTTCTTC
TRBV2	.	.	TRBJ2-5	CASRAREGHQETQYF	TGTGCCAGCAGGGCGAGAGAGGGGCACCAAGAGACCCAGTACTTC
TRBV7-9	once	.	TRBJ2-5	CASSPGWDRWYQETQYF	TGTGCCAGCAGCCCCGGTTGGGACCGGTGGTACCAAGAGACCCAGTACTTC